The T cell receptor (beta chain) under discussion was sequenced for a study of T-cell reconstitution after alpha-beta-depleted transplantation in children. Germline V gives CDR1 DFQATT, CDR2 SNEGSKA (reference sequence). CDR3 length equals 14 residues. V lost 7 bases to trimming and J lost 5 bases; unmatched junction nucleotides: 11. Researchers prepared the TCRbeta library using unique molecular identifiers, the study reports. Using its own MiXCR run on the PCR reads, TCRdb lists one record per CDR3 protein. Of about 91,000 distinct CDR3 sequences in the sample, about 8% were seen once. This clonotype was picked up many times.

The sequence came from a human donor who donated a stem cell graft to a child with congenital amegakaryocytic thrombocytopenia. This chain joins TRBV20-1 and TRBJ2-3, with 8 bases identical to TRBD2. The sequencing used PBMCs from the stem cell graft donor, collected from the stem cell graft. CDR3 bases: TGCAGTGTCATAGCGGGGTCTGGCGTAGATACGCAGTATTTT. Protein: CSVIAGSGVDTQYF.